The 23 T cell receptor beta chains below were found in one sample sequenced in a study of blood T cell repertoires in COVID-19. The assay was immunoSEQ multiplex PCR, and TCRdb's table has in-frame clones only and misses some. Of roughly 280,000 clones in the sample, roughly nine tenths were seen once. Input material: peripheral blood. These receptors came from a man younger than 30 with active or convalescent COVID-19.

In its sample, this clone was seen once. V and J are TRBV24-1 and TRBJ2-2, with 8 bases lining up with TRBD2. Germline assignment: CDR1 KGHDR and CDR2 SFDVKD. Trimming cost V 1 base and J 4 bases; bases outside gene matches: 7. The CDR3 is made up of 17 amino acids. The CDR3 region has the DNA TGTGCCACCAGTGATTTCGCCGGGACTAGGGTCACCGGGGAGCTGTTTTTT. It codes for CATSDFAGTRVTGELFF.

The genes are TRBV5-6 and TRBJ2-3; 12 positions match TRBD2. The CDR3 length is 15 residues. CDR1 and CDR2 (germline): SGHDT, YYEEEE. V dropped 4 bases and J dropped 9; count of bases not matched to a gene: 9. CDR3 protein: CASSTTSGGRPTQYF. CDR3 coding DNA: TGTGCCAGCAGCACCACTAGCGGGGGGCGCCCAACGCAGTATTTT. The full variable domain, its missing parts supplied by reference TRBV5-6 and TRBJ2-3, is DAGVTQSPTHLIKTRGQQVTLRCSPKSGHDTVSWYQQALGQGPQFIFQYYEEEERQRGNFPDRFSGHQFPNYSSELNVNALLLGDSALYLCASSTTSGGRPTQYFGPGTRLTVL.

The chain couples TRBV19 to TRBJ2-3; D is perhaps TRBD2 (6 bases). The CDR3 covers 15 residues. The germline V and J ends were trimmed by 3 bases and 5 bases, with 15 bases remaining between them. Germline loops: CDR1 LNHDA, CDR2 SQIVND (reference sequence). The CDR3 is CASSILEGRQDTQYF. CDR3 DNA: TGTGCCAGTAGTATTCTAGAGGGGAGGCAAGATACGCAGTATTTT.

This chain links TRBV9 with TRBJ1-2; D remains unclear. The CDR3 has 14 residues. CDR1 SGDLS and CDR2 YYNGEE come from the germline V gene. V shed 0 bases and J shed 2 bases, with 8 bases lying between them. CDR3 amino acids: CASSVDRVNYGYTF. The CDR3 DNA sequence: TGTGCCAGCAGCGTAGATCGGGTAAACTATGGCTACACCTTC.

The chain joins TRBV11-2 to TRBJ1-2, with 11 bases lining up with TRBD1. Losses at the gene ends were 5 bases for V and 12 bases for J; bases not matched to a gene: 20. The V gene's germline CDR1 is SGHAT and CDR2 FQNNGV. CDR3 length: 17 residues. The CDR3 sequence: CASSTPGQGGYYGLDTF. Here the CDR3 DNA reads TGTGCCAGCAGCACTCCGGGACAGGGGGGATACTATGGGTTGGACACCTTC.

CDR3: CASSTRQADWGYTF. The CDR3 nucleotides are TGTGCCAGTAGTACACGACAGGCGGATTGGGGCTACACCTTC. The chain combines TRBV19 with TRBJ1-2; TRBD1 is a possible D gene (6 bases). The CDR3 consists of 14 residues. Trimming pared 4 bases from V and 8 bases from J, leaving 17 bases between. Germline CDR1 is LNHDA and CDR2 is SQIVND (reference sequence).

The J gene is TRBJ2-2, the V gene TRBV6-2 or TRBV6-3, with D possibly matching TRBD1 (6 bases). CDR3 length: 15 amino acids. V lost 6 bases to trimming and J lost 0 bases, with 11 bases between them. Germline assignment: CDR1 MNHEY and CDR2 SVGEGT. The CDR3 loop reads CASSPEGANTGELFF. CDR3 bases: TGTGCCAGCAGCCCCGAGGGGGCGAACACCGGGGAGCTGTTTTTT.

V and J are TRBV11-3 and TRBJ2-7, with D perhaps matching TRBD2 (5 bases). V lost 5 bases to trimming and J lost 3 bases, with 11 bases between them. CDR3 size: 13 residues. Per the germline V gene, CDR1 is SGHNT and CDR2 is YENEEA. CDR3 nucleotides: TGTGCCAGCAGCGGATTTGGAGGCTACGAGCAGTACTTC. Translation: CASSGFGGYEQYF.

The chain couples TRBV5-4 to TRBJ2-7, with D uncertain. This CDR3 contains 11 residues. Per the germline V gene, CDR1 is SGHNT and CDR2 is YYREEE (reference sequence). Between the trimmed V and J ends, which lost 0 bases and 6 bases, there was a span of 4 bases. The CDR3 sequence is CASSLGAEQYF. The CDR3 bases are TGTGCCAGCAGCTTGGGGGCCGAGCAGTACTTC. Supplemented by reference TRBV5-4 and TRBJ2-7, the full variable domain reads ETGVTQSPTHLIKTRGQQVTLRCSSQSGHNTVSWYQQALGQGPQFIFQYYREEENGRGNFPPRFSGLQFPNYSSELNVNALELDDSALYLCASSLGAEQYFGPGTRLTVT.

The chain links TRBV7-6 to TRBJ2-5, with a weak D call TRBD1 (6 bases). The germline V and J ends were trimmed by 1 base and 3 bases, with 12 bases remaining between them. CDR3 length equals 15 residues. Germline CDR1 is SGHVS and CDR2 is FNYEAQ. The CDR3, as DNA: TGTGCCAGCAGCTTAGGGCCTGGGACAAAAGAGACCCAGTACTTC. Translation gives CASSLGPGTKETQYF.

The rearrangement uses TRBV9 and TRBJ2-7; D ambiguous. The V end lost 3 bases, the J end lost 2 bases, and 9 bases lay between the germline ends. CDR1 and CDR2 from the germline V gene are SGDLS and YYNGEE. The CDR3 extends over 13 amino acids. The CDR3, as DNA: TGTGCCAGCAGCGACCCCGACACCTACGAGCAGTACTTC. It is translated as CASSDPDTYEQYF.

The chain joins TRBV19 to TRBJ2-1; the match to TRBD2 covers 12 bases. Trimming removed 5 bases from V and 16 bases from J; junction bases left unmatched: 9. The CDR3 contains 13 residues. Germline V gene lookup returns CDR1 LNHDA and CDR2 SQIVND (reference sequence). CDR3 bases: TGTGCCAGTAGTCCCGGACTAGCGGGATTGCATTTCTTC. Residues: CASSPGLAGLHFF. Combining the CDR3 with reference TRBV19 and TRBJ2-1 gives the whole variable domain DGGITQSPKYLFRKEGQNVTLSCEQNLNHDAMYWYRQDPGQGLRLIYYSQIVNDFQKGDIAEGYSVSREKKESFPLTVTSAQKNPTAFYLCASSPGLAGLHFFGPGTRLTVL.

The genes are TRBV6-5 and TRBJ1-4, with 7 bases aligning to TRBD1. This CDR3 is built from 14 residues. V trimming: 6 bases; J trimming: 7 bases; junction bases outside the gene matches: 8. Germline CDR1 reads MNHEY; CDR2 reads SVGAGI. The CDR3 spells CASRMTGLGEKLFF. In DNA, the CDR3 is TGTGCCAGCAGGATGACAGGGCTCGGTGAAAAACTGTTTTTT.

The gene calls are TRBV7-2 and TRBJ2-2; tentatively, D is TRBD2 (6 bases). The length of the CDR3 is 17 residues. CDR1 is SGHTA and CDR2 is FQGNSA in the germline V gene. V shed 1 base and J shed 1 base, with 13 bases lying between them. DNA for the CDR3: TGTGCCAGCAGCTTAGGACGGGACTCCCTGAACACCGGGGAGCTGTTTTTT. It yields the protein CASSLGRDSLNTGELFF. The whole variable domain, filled in from reference TRBV7-2 and TRBJ2-2, reads GAGVSQSPSNKVTEKGKDVELRCDPISGHTALYWYRQSLGQGLEFLIYFQGNSAPDKSGLPSDRFSAERTGGSVSTLTIQRTQQEDSAVYLCASSLGRDSLNTGELFFGEGSRLTVL.

The V gene is TRBV2, the J gene TRBJ1-6; D gene unclear. Deletions cut 4 bases from V and 9 bases from J, with 10 bases between. Germline V CDR1 and CDR2: SNHLY, FYNNEI. This CDR3 has 13 residues. The CDR3 loop is CASSAPGFSPLHF. The CDR3 bases are TGTGCCAGCAGTGCGCCGGGTTTTTCACCCCTCCACTTT.

The chain links TRBV6-2 or TRBV6-3 to TRBJ1-2; no clear D. The CDR3 has 14 residues. Trimming stripped 6 bases from V and 5 bases from J, with 16 bases between. CDR1 is MNHEY and CDR2 is SVGEGT in the germline V gene. The CDR3 bases are TGTGCCAGCAGCTCGGCGGGAGCTACTTATGGCTACACCTTC. Protein: CASSSAGATYGYTF.

V is TRBV5-1 and J is TRBJ2-7; D might be TRBD1 (6 bases). The V gene's germline CDR1 is SGHRS and CDR2 YFSETQ. The CDR3 consists of 15 residues. Trimming shortened V by 4 bases and J by 0 bases, and 14 bases separated the two germline ends. CDR3 protein: CASSLDSSISYEQYF. The CDR3 DNA reads as TGCGCCAGCAGCCTGGACAGTAGTATCTCCTACGAGCAGTACTTC. Combining the CDR3 with reference TRBV5-1 and TRBJ2-7 gives the whole variable domain KAGVTQTPRYLIKTRGQQVTLSCSPISGHRSVSWYQQTPGQGLQFLFEYFSETQRNKGNFPGRFSGRQFSNSRSEMNVSTLELGDSALYLCASSLDSSISYEQYFGPGTRLTVT.

The rearrangement links TRBV5-1 to TRBJ1-5; the D gene is possibly TRBD1 (6 bases). V lost 4 bases and J lost 1, with 12 bases in between. CDR3 length equals 15 residues. From germline, CDR1 is SGHRS and CDR2 YFSETQ. CDR3 sequence (DNA): TGCGCCAGCAGCCCTACAGGGTGGAGCAATCAGCCCCAGCATTTT. Translating it yields CASSPTGWSNQPQHF.

The V and J genes are TRBV19 and TRBJ1-4, with TRBD1 as a possible D gene (6 bases). The CDR3 runs 15 residues. Per the germline V gene, CDR1 is LNHDA and CDR2 is SQIVND (reference sequence). The V gene lost 2 bases and the J gene lost 7 bases, with 14 bases spanning the gap. This CDR3 is CASSIYGGRSEKLFF. The CDR3 DNA sequence: TGTGCCAGTAGTATATACGGGGGGCGTTCTGAAAAACTGTTTTTT.

The chain joins TRBV28 to TRBJ2-5, with D possibly TRBD1 on 6 matching bases. Trimming shortened V by 5 bases and J by 2 bases, and 15 bases separated the two germline ends. The CDR3 spans 15 residues. From germline, CDR1 is MDHEN and CDR2 SYDVKM. This CDR3 reads CASSDRTPKQETQYF. In DNA, the CDR3 is TGTGCCAGCAGTGACAGGACACCCAAGCAAGAGACCCAGTACTTC.

The CDR3 region has the DNA TGCGCCAGCAGCCAAGGGGACGGGGGGAGCACAGATACGCAGTATTTT. Translation: CASSQGDGGSTDTQYF. The J gene is TRBJ2-3, the V gene TRBV4-1; 7 positions match TRBD2. V trimming: 1 base; J trimming: 0 bases; junction bases outside the gene matches: 4. CDR1 is MGHRA and CDR2 is YSYEKL in the germline V gene. The CDR3 extends over 16 amino acids.

The chain combines TRBV11-1 with TRBJ2-1; 10 bases match TRBD2. Germline-derived CDR1 and CDR2 are SGHAT and FQDESV (reference sequence). CDR3 length: 16 residues. V gave up 2 bases and J gave up 9 bases; unmatched junction bases: 10. The CDR3 spells CASSLRDSGRFVEQFF. CDR3 DNA: TGTGCCAGCAGCTTACGAGATAGCGGGAGGTTTGTTGAGCAGTTCTTC.

The chain combines TRBV10-3 with TRBJ2-3; D remains ambiguous. The CDR3 covers 11 residues. Germline V gene sequence: CDR1 ENHRY, CDR2 SYGVKD. Trimming pared 9 bases from V and 4 bases from J, leaving 8 bases between. The CDR3 is CAMGPSDTQYF. As DNA, the CDR3 is TGTGCCATGGGCCCCTCAGATACGCAGTATTTT.